Listed below are T cell receptor beta chains from one sample, sequenced in a study of blood T cell repertoires in COVID-19. Repertoires were generated with immunoSEQ multiplex PCR, while TCRdb's copy carries only in-frame clones and drops some. Among approximately 270,000 clones, 70% to 90% were seen once, and the ten largest hold roughly 4%. Sequencing input: PBMCs or T cells enriched from blood (not recorded which). The receptors were sampled from a woman aged 30 to 39 who had recovered from COVID-19. Both conserved end residues are part of each CDR3. A D gene is named only where the DNA matches it firmly. Expanded clones get a size class; other rows say once, few or many, or leave the size out.

D gene,clone size,J gene,V gene,CDR3 protein,CDR3 DNA
NA,NA,TRBJ1-4,TRBV5-4,CASSSRDGDEKLFF,TGTGCCAGCAGCTCCCGTGACGGGGATGAAAAACTGTTTTTT
NA,NA,TRBJ2-7,TRBV27,CASSGNLYEQYF,TGTGCCAGCTCAGGCAACCTTTACGAGCAGTACTTC
TRBD1,NA,TRBJ2-2,TRBV11-2,CASSFPMTGTKTGELFF,TGTGCCAGCAGCTTCCCAATGACAGGGACGAAAACCGGGGAGCTGTTTTTT
NA,NA,TRBJ1-1,TRBV29-1,CSVWGVKKTEAFF,TGCAGCGTTTGGGGGGTTAAGAAGACTGAAGCTTTCTTT
TRBD1,NA,TRBJ1-3,TRBV7-8,CASSLSTGGSGNTIYF,TGTGCCAGCAGCTTAAGTACAGGGGGATCTGGAAACACCATATATTTT
TRBD1,NA,TRBJ2-7,TRBV6-5,CASSYTEQGVREQYF,TGTGCCAGCAGTTACACGGAACAGGGGGTAAGGGAGCAGTACTTC
NA,once,TRBJ2-1,TRBV7-8,CASSLPRGFYNEQFF,TGTGCCAGCAGCTTACCTAGGGGCTTTTACAATGAGCAGTTCTTC
NA,few,TRBJ1-2,TRBV30,CAWSGPWGPGYGYTF,TGTGCCTGGAGTGGCCCCTGGGGCCCGGGCTATGGCTACACCTTC
TRBD1,NA,TRBJ2-5,TRBV9,CASSRGRSETQYF,TGTGCCAGCAGCAGGGGGCGGTCGGAGACCCAGTACTTC
NA,once,TRBJ1-4,TRBV28,CASSARGQDNEKLFF,TGTGCCAGCAGTGCGCGGGGGCAGGATAATGAAAAACTGTTTTTT
TRBD2,NA,TRBJ2-1,TRBV6-5,CASSYSLGLEGNEQFF,TGTGCCAGCAGTTATTCCCTTGGACTAGAAGGCAATGAGCAGTTCTTC
NA,once,TRBJ2-4,TRBV7-2,CASRSGLAKNIQYF,TGTGCCAGCAGGTCGGGACTAGCCAAAAACATTCAGTACTTC
NA,few,TRBJ1-5,TRBV19,CASSIARDQPQHF,TGTGCCAGTAGTATAGCCAGGGATCAGCCCCAGCATTTT
TRBD2,few,TRBJ2-2,TRBV7-9,CAIPSGAAGELFF,TGTGCCATCCCTAGCGGGGCAGCAGGGGAGCTGTTTTTT
TRBD1,NA,TRBJ1-5,TRBV2,CASSDTRDRKNQPQHF,TGTGCCAGCAGTGATACCCGGGACAGAAAGAATCAGCCCCAGCATTTT
NA,few,TRBJ1-2,TRBV5-1,CASSLAPGDGYTF,TGCGCCAGCAGCTTGGCCCCAGGGGATGGCTACACCTTC
TRBD1,NA,TRBJ1-3,TRBV28,CASSLPDRANTIYF,TGTGCCAGCAGTTTACCCGACAGGGCAAACACCATATATTTT
TRBD2,NA,TRBJ2-1,TRBV15,CATSRDAGVFDEQFF,TGTGCCACCAGCAGAGACGCGGGAGTGTTCGATGAGCAGTTCTTC
NA,NA,TRBJ2-1,TRBV7-2,CASREFGTLSYNEQFF,TGTGCCAGCAGGGAATTCGGGACTCTCTCCTACAATGAGCAGTTCTTC
NA,NA,TRBJ2-1,TRBV29-1,CSVEVSGSDEQFF,TGCAGCGTTGAAGTATCAGGTTCGGATGAGCAGTTCTTC
TRBD1,NA,TRBJ1-2,TRBV12-3/TRBV12-4,CASSLTGYGYTF,TGTGCCAGCAGCCTGACAGGGTATGGCTACACCTTC
NA,large,TRBJ1-2,TRBV29-1,CSVDTGILEPTF,TGCAGCGTTGATACCGGGATATTGGAACCCACCTTC
NA,NA,TRBJ1-6,TRBV7-9,CASSLGVGDSPLHF,TGTGCCAGCAGCTTAGGGGTAGGGGATTCACCCCTCCACTTT
TRBD2,NA,TRBJ2-3,TRBV25-1,CASSPRLAGGRTDTQYF,TGTGCCAGCAGTCCTCGACTAGCGGGGGGGCGGACAGATACGCAGTATTTT
NA,few,TRBJ1-5,TRBV19,CASSIGDTGNQPQHF,TGTGCCAGTAGTATAGGGGACACCGGGAATCAGCCCCAGCATTTT
NA,NA,TRBJ1-1,TRBV6-1,CASSELGRAEAFF,TGTGCCAGCAGTGAACTGGGGAGGGCTGAAGCTTTCTTT
NA,NA,TRBJ2-7,TRBV28,CASTKSPTGTYEQYF,TGTGCCAGCACCAAATCTCCGACAGGTACCTACGAGCAGTACTTC
NA,NA,TRBJ2-2,TRBV7-8,CASSLARAVELFF,TGTGCCAGCAGCTTAGCGCGGGCGGTAGAGCTGTTTTTT
TRBD2,NA,TRBJ2-1,TRBV18,CASSLAPLAGVYNEQFF,TGTGCCAGCTCGCTTGCCCCACTAGCGGGGGTATACAATGAGCAGTTCTTC
NA,NA,TRBJ2-1,TRBV18,CASSPKGNEQFF,TGTGCCAGCTCACCAAAGGGGAATGAGCAGTTCTTC
NA,NA,TRBJ2-7,TRBV6-2/TRBV6-3,CASSYRLALSSYEQYF,TGTGCCAGCAGTTACCGTCTAGCGCTAAGCTCCTACGAGCAGTACTTC
NA,NA,TRBJ1-2,TRBV5-4,CASSFNRKQGWDGGYTF,TGTGCCAGCAGCTTCAACCGCAAACAGGGATGGGATGGTGGCTACACCTTC
NA,NA,TRBJ2-7,TRBV29-1,CSADGISGSYEQYF,TGCAGCGCCGACGGCATTTCGGGTTCCTACGAGCAGTACTTC
TRBD2,NA,TRBJ2-3,TRBV11-3,CASSKTSGGRTLPDTQYF,TGTGCCAGCAGCAAGACTAGCGGGGGGCGCACCCTTCCAGATACGCAGTATTTT
NA,NA,TRBJ1-3,TRBV6-1,CASSEVRGRNTIYF,TGTGCCAGCAGTGAGGTCAGGGGACGAAACACCATATATTTT
TRBD2,NA,TRBJ2-1,TRBV11-3,CASSSGGDEQFF,TGTGCCAGCAGCTCCGGGGGGGATGAGCAGTTCTTC
TRBD1,NA,TRBJ2-3,TRBV5-8,CASRRIEGQSSTDTQYF,TGTGCCAGCAGGCGGATTGAGGGACAGTCGAGCACAGATACGCAGTATTTT
NA,NA,TRBJ1-1,TRBV5-1,CASSLEQFTEAFF,TGCGCCAGCAGCTTGGAACAGTTCACTGAAGCTTTCTTT
TRBD1,NA,TRBJ2-7,TRBV19,CASSKGWTGDHEQYF,TGTGCCAGTAGTAAGGGCTGGACAGGGGACCACGAGCAGTACTTC
NA,NA,TRBJ1-1,TRBV18,CASSPLAVNTEAFF,TGTGCCAGCTCACCCCTAGCCGTGAACACTGAAGCTTTCTTT
NA,NA,TRBJ1-1,TRBV25-1,CASSPPGNTEAFF,TGTGCCAGCAGTCCCCCAGGGAACACTGAAGCTTTCTTT
TRBD2,NA,TRBJ2-1,TRBV7-9,CASSLKLAGGGGEQFF,TGTGCCAGCAGCTTAAAACTAGCGGGAGGCGGGGGTGAGCAGTTCTTC
NA,NA,TRBJ1-4,TRBV7-9,CASSLGTESEKLFF,TGTGCCAGCAGCTTAGGGACAGAAAGTGAAAAACTGTTTTTT
TRBD1,NA,TRBJ2-7,TRBV19,CASSVTGQGRYEQYF,TGTGCCAGTAGCGTAACTGGACAGGGGAGATACGAGCAGTACTTC
TRBD1,NA,TRBJ2-7,TRBV4-1,CASSHSETGGEQYF,TGCGCCAGCAGCCATTCCGAGACAGGGGGCGAGCAGTACTTC
TRBD2,NA,TRBJ2-5,TRBV27,CASSQGPSPRGETQYF,TGTGCCAGCAGTCAAGGGCCATCCCCGCGGGGGGAGACCCAGTACTTC
TRBD2,NA,TRBJ2-3,TRBV10-2,CASLDSGVVDTQYF,TGCGCCAGCCTCGATAGCGGGGTTGTAGATACGCAGTATTTT
NA,NA,TRBJ1-2,TRBV9,CASSDHSYGYTF,TGTGCCAGCAGCGACCACAGCTATGGCTACACCTTC